The rows below give T cell receptor beta chains drawn from one sample of a study of T-cell reconstitution after alpha-beta-depleted transplantation in children. In TCRdb, the PCR reads were re-called with MiXCR into one record per CDR3 protein. The sample records roughly 300,000 distinct CDR3 sequences, about 9.3% being singletons. Sample: PBMCs from the stem cell graft donor, taken from the stem cell graft. All receptors derive from a human donor who donated a stem cell graft to a child with acute lymphoblastic leukemia. CDR3s include the opening cysteine and the closing phenylalanine or tryptophan. The D gene is left open where the match is weak. For some rows the clone size is stated as once, few or many, or as a class when expanded; others skip it.

.	11	TRBV2	TRBJ2-7	.	CASSKVREQYF	TGTGCCAGCAGTAAGGTTCGCGAGCAGTACTTC
few	13	TRBV10-3	TRBJ2-7	TRBD2	CAISEREADEQYF	TGTGCCATCTCGGAGCGGGAGGCGGACGAGCAGTACTTC
.	13	TRBV24-1	TRBJ2-7	TRBD1	CATRDQGAGQQYF	TGTGCCACCAGGGATCAGGGGGCTGGCCAGCAGTACTTC
.	13	TRBV5-1	TRBJ2-3	.	CASSLTSPDTQYF	TGCGCCAGCAGCTTAACCAGTCCAGATACGCAGTATTTT
.	14	TRBV7-9	TRBJ2-7	.	CASDPGLSSYEQYF	TGTGCCAGTGATCCGGGACTCAGCTCCTACGAGCAGTACTTC
few	15	TRBV11-2	TRBJ2-7	TRBD1	CASSLDRGTLYEQYF	TGTGCCAGCAGCTTGGACAGGGGGACCTTGTACGAGCAGTACTTC
.	16	TRBV28	TRBJ2-7	.	CASTQSRDWTSYEQYF	TGTGCCAGCACCCAATCGCGGGACTGGACGTCCTACGAGCAGTACTTC
few	15	TRBV6-2/TRBV6-3	TRBJ1-5	.	CASSRTVYSNQPQHF	TGTGCCAGCAGTCGGACAGTCTATAGCAATCAGCCCCAGCATTTT
many	14	TRBV5-5	TRBJ1-1	.	CASSFQGMSTEAFF	TGTGCCAGCAGCTTTCAGGGGATGAGCACTGAAGCTTTCTTT
many	16	TRBV6-2/TRBV6-3	TRBJ2-3	TRBD2	CASSPLAGGATDTQYF	TGTGCCAGCAGTCCTCTAGCGGGAGGGGCCACAGATACGCAGTATTTT
few	15	TRBV5-6	TRBJ2-1	.	CASSLVVRAYNEQFF	TGTGCCAGCAGCTTGGTCGTGCGAGCCTACAATGAGCAGTTCTTC
.	16	TRBV7-9	TRBJ2-2	TRBD1	CASSLDQGGYTGELFF	TGTGCCAGCAGCTTAGATCAAGGGGGCTACACCGGGGAGCTGTTTTTT
.	17	TRBV18	TRBJ1-4	TRBD1	CASSPGTAELFNEKLFF	TGTGCCAGCTCACCCGGGACAGCCGAACTGTTTAATGAAAAACTGTTTTTT
.	12	TRBV5-5	TRBJ2-7	.	CASTPHRGEQYF	TGTGCCAGCACCCCTCATCGGGGAGAGCAGTACTTC
.	15	TRBV28	TRBJ2-3	TRBD1	CASSLRDRVPDTQYF	TGTGCCAGCAGTTTAAGGGACAGGGTTCCAGATACGCAGTATTTT
.	11	TRBV7-2	TRBJ2-7	.	CASTRFYEQYF	TGTGCCAGCACCCGGTTCTACGAGCAGTACTTC
few	14	TRBV5-1	TRBJ2-7	TRBD1	CASSRQGAAYEQYF	TGCGCCAGCAGCAGACAGGGGGCAGCGTACGAGCAGTACTTC
.	13	TRBV18	TRBJ2-2	TRBD1	CATGTGNTGELFF	TGTGCTACAGGGACAGGGAACACCGGGGAGCTGTTTTTT
many	13	TRBV7-6	TRBJ1-1	.	CASSQQGRTEAFF	TGTGCCAGCAGCCAACAGGGCCGGACTGAAGCTTTCTTT
.	15	TRBV7-9	TRBJ2-1	TRBD2	CASSPAGSVSNEQFF	TGTGCCAGCAGCCCAGCGGGAAGCGTCTCCAATGAGCAGTTCTTC
many	15	TRBV5-1	TRBJ2-2	.	CASSLFAENTGELFF	TGCGCCAGCAGCTTGTTTGCGGAGAACACCGGGGAGCTGTTTTTT
.	13	TRBV27	TRBJ2-7	TRBD1	CASRVTGVHEQYF	TGTGCCAGCAGAGTGACAGGGGTCCACGAGCAGTACTTC
.	14	TRBV20-1	TRBJ2-1	.	CSARGLDAYNEQFF	TGCAGTGCTAGAGGCTTGGACGCCTACAATGAGCAGTTCTTC
few	16	TRBV20-1	TRBJ2-5	TRBD1	CSARDPYRGGLETQYF	TGCAGTGCTAGAGACCCTTACAGGGGCGGGTTGGAGACCCAGTACTTC
.	16	TRBV19	TRBJ2-1	.	CASSIGRRSSYNEQFF	TGTGCCAGTAGTATCGGCAGGAGAAGCTCCTACAATGAGCAGTTCTTC
many	13	TRBV7-3	TRBJ2-1	.	CASSPDSAAEQFF	TGTGCCAGCAGCCCCGACTCCGCCGCTGAGCAGTTCTTC
few	14	TRBV13	TRBJ2-7	.	CASSFYRVGSVSYF	TGTGCCAGCAGCTTTTACAGGGTGGGAAGTGTGTCGTACTTC
.	14	TRBV12-3/TRBV12-4	TRBJ1-2	TRBD1	CASRPGTANYGYTF	TGTGCCAGCAGGCCGGGGACAGCTAACTATGGCTACACCTTC
few	17	TRBV7-2	TRBJ2-6	.	CASSFLGRLTGANVLTF	TGTGCCAGCAGCTTCCTAGGCCGACTTACTGGGGCCAACGTCCTGACTTTC
.	14	TRBV7-9	TRBJ2-5	.	CASSLDRDQETQYF	TGTGCCAGCAGCTTAGACAGGGACCAAGAGACCCAGTACTTC
many	15	TRBV27	TRBJ2-7	.	CASSLSGTSYYEQYF	TGTGCCAGCAGTTTAAGTGGGACTTCTTACTACGAGCAGTACTTC
few	16	TRBV20-1	TRBJ2-1	TRBD2	CSARPLTSGIVNEQFF	TGCAGTGCTAGACCCTTGACTAGCGGGATCGTTAATGAGCAGTTCTTC
many	14	TRBV5-1	TRBJ1-2	.	CASSLDRTRYGYTF	TGCGCCAGCAGCTTGGACAGGACGCGCTATGGCTACACCTTC
few	15	TRBV5-6	TRBJ1-5	.	CASTSWPGNNQPQHF	TGTGCCAGCACCTCCTGGCCGGGAAACAATCAGCCCCAGCATTTT
few	12	TRBV2	TRBJ2-7	.	CASTWTRGEQYF	TGTGCCAGCACCTGGACCCGTGGGGAGCAGTACTTC
.	17	TRBV7-2	TRBJ2-1	TRBD2	CASSRRAGENSYNEQFF	TGTGCCAGCAGCCGACGGGCGGGAGAGAACTCCTACAATGAGCAGTTCTTC
few	15	TRBV7-3	TRBJ2-7	TRBD2	CASRLDGTSGYEQYF	TGTGCCAGCAGGTTAGACGGGACTAGCGGCTACGAGCAGTACTTC
.	16	TRBV4-3	TRBJ2-1	.	CASSLGTEVSYNEQFF	TGCGCCAGCAGCCTCGGGACTGAAGTCTCCTACAATGAGCAGTTCTTC
few	19	TRBV12-3/TRBV12-4	TRBJ2-1	TRBD2	CASSLVGASGSSSYNEQFF	TGTGCCAGCAGTTTAGTCGGTGCTAGCGGGAGCTCCTCCTACAATGAGCAGTTCTTC
few	17	TRBV12-3/TRBV12-4	TRBJ2-1	TRBD2	CASSGLAGSRGYNEQFF	TGTGCCAGCAGCGGACTAGCGGGTTCGAGGGGTTACAATGAGCAGTTCTTC
many	14	TRBV28	TRBJ2-3	.	CASRTGRGTDTQYF	TGTGCCAGTAGAACAGGGAGGGGCACAGATACGCAGTATTTT
many	15	TRBV3-1	TRBJ2-7	.	CASSSYSRGSYEQYF	TGTGCCAGCAGCTCGTACAGTAGGGGCTCCTACGAGCAGTACTTC
.	15	TRBV15	TRBJ1-3	TRBD1	CATSRAVQGVDTIYF	TGTGCCACCAGCAGAGCCGTACAGGGGGTTGACACCATATATTTT
few	14	TRBV19	TRBJ2-5	TRBD1	CASRDSRQAETQYF	TGTGCCAGTCGGGACAGTCGGCAGGCGGAGACCCAGTACTTC
.	15	TRBV16	TRBJ1-2	.	CASSQTAAINYGYTF	TGTGCCAGCAGCCAAACCGCGGCAATTAACTATGGCTACACCTTC
.	16	TRBV4-1	TRBJ2-1	.	CASSQILAGAYKEQFF	TGCGCCAGCAGCCAAATTCTGGCGGGGGCCTACAAAGAGCAGTTCTTC
.	15	TRBV12-3/TRBV12-4	TRBJ2-5	.	CASSLFRQKGETQYF	TGTGCCAGCAGTTTATTCCGGCAAAAAGGAGAGACCCAGTACTTC
.	12	TRBV20-1	TRBJ2-7	.	CSASEGPYEQYF	TGCAGTGCTAGCGAGGGGCCCTACGAGCAGTACTTC
.	15	TRBV5-1	TRBJ2-3	.	CASSLTGIGADTQYF	TGCGCCAGCAGCTTGACAGGGATAGGGGCAGATACGCAGTATTTT
many	12	TRBV18	TRBJ2-5	.	CASSPREETQYF	TGTGCCAGCTCACCACGAGAAGAGACCCAGTACTTC
few	14	TRBV5-1	TRBJ1-1	.	CASSSGDLNTEAFF	TGCGCCAGCAGCTCTGGAGATTTGAACACTGAAGCTTTCTTT
few	14	TRBV5-6	TRBJ1-5	.	CASSSKQGNQPQHF	TGTGCCAGCAGCTCGAAACAGGGAAATCAGCCCCAGCATTTT
few	15	TRBV29-1	TRBJ1-5	TRBD1	CSIPTGTGMGQPQHF	TGCAGCATACCAACCGGGACAGGGATGGGACAGCCCCAGCATTTT
few	17	TRBV25-1	TRBJ2-3	TRBD2	CASSDPSGGSSTDTQYF	TGTGCCAGCAGTGATCCAAGTGGCGGGAGCTCCACAGATACGCAGTATTTT
many	17	TRBV7-6	TRBJ2-7	TRBD2	CASSLAGTSGRSYEQYF	TGTGCCAGCAGCTTAGCGGGGACTAGCGGGAGATCCTACGAGCAGTACTTC